These 7 T cell receptor beta chains came from one sample sequenced in a study of blood T cell repertoires in COVID-19. TCRdb keeps only in-frame clones here, not all; method: immunoSEQ multiplex PCR. In the table there are tens of thousands of clones, 75% to 95% of which are singletons. Sequencing was performed on peripheral blood. These receptors were taken from a human donor with active COVID-19. The donor label of this sample is uncertain.

V usage is TRBV13 and J usage is TRBJ2-7; 14 bases are shared with TRBD2. Unmatched junction bases numbered 7, after V lost 4 bases and J lost 5 bases. CDR3 length: 16 residues. Looked up from germline, CDR1 is PRHDT and CDR2 is FYEKMQ (reference sequence). This chain's CDR3 is CASSSRTSGRLDEQYF. Here the CDR3 DNA reads TGTGCCAGCAGCTCACGGACTAGCGGGAGGCTGGACGAGCAGTACTTC.

This chain links TRBV3-1 (or the pseudogene TRBV3-2) with TRBJ2-7; D may be TRBD1 (5 bases). V was pared by 0 bases and J by 3 bases, with 18 bases between. Germline CDR1 reads LGHDT; CDR2 reads YNNKEL (reference sequence). The CDR3 is made up of 17 amino acids. The chain's CDR3 is CASSQDTERPQGYEQYF. CDR3 DNA: TGTGCCAGCAGCCAAGATACTGAGAGACCTCAGGGCTACGAGCAGTACTTC.

The chain employs TRBV28 and TRBJ1-1, with a weak D call TRBD1 (5 bases). The germline V gene encodes CDR1 MDHEN and CDR2 SYDVKM. CDR3 length: 14 residues. V was cut by 5 bases and J by 6 bases, with 16 bases left in between. As DNA, the CDR3 is TGTGCCAGCAGTCCACCTTCAGGGAGGCCTGAAGCTTTCTTT. Its protein is CASSPPSGRPEAFF.

The count of this clone is one. The CDR3 bases are TGTGCCAGCTCACTACGGGACACCTCCTCTGGGGCCAACGTCCTGACTTTC. Translation: CASSLRDTSSGANVLTF. The V and J genes are TRBV18 and TRBJ2-6; possibly TRBD1 for D (6 bases). The CDR3 totals 17 residues. Germline V gives CDR1 KGHSH, CDR2 LQKENI. The V and J ends lost 4 bases and 0 bases respectively, with 13 bases between them. Filled out from reference TRBV18 and TRBJ2-6, the complete variable domain reads NAGVMQNPRHLVRRRGQEARLRCSPMKGHSHVYWYRQLPEEGLKFMVYLQKENIIDESGMPKERFSAEFPKEGPSILRIQQVVRGDSAAYFCASSLRDTSSGANVLTFGAGSRLTVL.

This chain uses TRBV6-5 with TRBJ2-7; D remains unclear. The CDR3 covers 13 residues. V dropped 6 bases and J dropped 1 base, with 10 bases sitting between them. Germline V gene lookup returns CDR1 MNHEY and CDR2 SVGAGI. For the CDR3, the DNA is TGTGCCAGCAGGATGGAGCCTTCCTACGAGCAGTACTTC. Protein: CASRMEPSYEQYF.

The J gene is TRBJ1-6, the V gene TRBV9; 10 bases agree with TRBD1. The trim removed 0 bases at V and 0 bases at J, leaving 3 bases unmatched. The CDR3 runs 18 residues. CDR1 and CDR2 from the germline V gene are SGDLS and YYNGEE. Here the CDR3 reads CASSVGWDRGSYNSPLHF. The CDR3 bases are TGTGCCAGCAGCGTAGGGTGGGACAGGGGCTCCTATAATTCACCCCTCCACTTT.

V gene TRBV7-2 combines with J gene TRBJ2-1, with a weak D call TRBD1 (5 bases). V was clipped by 8 bases and J by 0 bases, with 11 bases between them. This CDR3 is 14 amino acids long. CDR1 and CDR2 from the germline V gene are SGHTA and FQGNSA. The CDR3 sequence is CASSRQSSYNEQFF. The CDR3 DNA reads TGTGCCAGCTCCAGACAGAGCTCCTACAATGAGCAGTTCTTC.